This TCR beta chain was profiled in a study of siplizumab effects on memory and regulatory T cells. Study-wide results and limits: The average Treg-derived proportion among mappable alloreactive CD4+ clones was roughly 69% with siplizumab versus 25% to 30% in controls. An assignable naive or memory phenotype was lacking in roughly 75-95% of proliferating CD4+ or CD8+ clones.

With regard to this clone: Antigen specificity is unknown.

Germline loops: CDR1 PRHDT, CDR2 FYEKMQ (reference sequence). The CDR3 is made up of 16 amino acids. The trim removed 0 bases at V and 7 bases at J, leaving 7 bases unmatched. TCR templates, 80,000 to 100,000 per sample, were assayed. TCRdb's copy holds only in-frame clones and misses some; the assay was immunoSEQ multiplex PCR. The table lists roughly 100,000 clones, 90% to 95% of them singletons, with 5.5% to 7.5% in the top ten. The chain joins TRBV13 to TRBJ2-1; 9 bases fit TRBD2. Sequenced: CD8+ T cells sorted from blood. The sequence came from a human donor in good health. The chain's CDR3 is CASSLGVLAGVNEQFF. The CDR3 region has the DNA TGTGCCAGCAGCTTAGGGGTGTTAGCGGGAGTAAATGAGCAGTTCTTC. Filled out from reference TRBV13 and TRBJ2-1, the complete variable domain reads AAGVIQSPRHLIKEKRETATLKCYPIPRHDTVYWYQQGPGQDPQFLISFYEKMQSDKGSIPDRFSAQQFSDYHSELNMSSLELGDSALYFCASSLGVLAGVNEQFFGPGTRLTVL.